This passage covers 18 T cell receptor beta chains from one sample sequenced in a study of OX40 agonist ivuxolimab in advanced cancers. Only in-frame clones appear in the TCRdb table, and some are missing; sequencing was by immunoSEQ multiplex PCR. The sample shows 80,000 to 100,000 clones, approximately 91% of them seen only once. The sequenced sample was CD4+ or CD8+ T cells sorted from blood, obtained in a trial of the OX40 agonist ivuxolimab. All receptors derive from an adult with an advanced solid tumor such as melanoma, head and neck, liver or kidney cancer.

The chain employs TRBV18 and TRBJ2-7, with 7 bases matching TRBD2. With V trimmed by 5 bases and J by 7 bases, 11 bases remained unmatched. The CDR3 consists of 14 residues. Germline CDR1 is KGHSH and CDR2 is LQKENI. The DNA of the CDR3 is TGTGCCAGCTCAATGAATGGCGGGAGAGGTGAGCAGTACTTC. It is translated as CASSMNGGRGEQYF.

The genes are TRBV11-1 and TRBJ2-3; 7 nucleotides agree with TRBD2. J lost 1 base, V lost 2 bases, and 6 bases had no gene match. CDR1 and CDR2 (germline): SGHAT, FQDESV (reference sequence). The CDR3 loop spans 16 amino acids. The CDR3 spells CASSLNGGVRTDTQYF. The CDR3 DNA reads as TGTGCCAGCAGCTTAAATGGGGGGGTCCGCACAGATACGCAGTATTTT.

The chain recombines TRBV20-1 with TRBJ2-5; weak D call: TRBD1 (5 bases). Germline V CDR1 and CDR2: DFQATT, SNEGSKA (reference sequence). Trimming shortened V by 8 bases and J by 5 bases, and 9 bases separated the two germline ends. The CDR3 contains 10 residues. CDR3 region: CSWGWETQYF. The DNA for the CDR3 is TGCAGTTGGGGCTGGGAGACCCAGTACTTC.

The chain joins TRBV28 to TRBJ2-3, with 7 positions matching TRBD2. The CDR3 covers 18 residues. The trim removed 4 bases at V and 4 bases at J, leaving 17 bases unmatched. The V gene's germline CDR1 is MDHEN and CDR2 SYDVKM. CDR3 in amino acids: CASSSRRSAGDSADTQYF. The CDR3 DNA follows: TGTGCCAGCAGTTCCCGTCGGTCTGCGGGAGATAGCGCAGATACGCAGTATTTT. Complete variable domain (other parts from reference TRBV28 and TRBJ2-3): DVKVTQSSRYLVKRTGEKVFLECVQDMDHENMFWYRQDPGLGLRLIYFSYDVKMKEKGDIPEGYSVSREKKERFSLILESASTNQTSMYLCASSSRRSAGDSADTQYFGPGTRLTVL.

The chain carries TRBV27 and TRBJ2-1, with 10 bases identical to TRBD2. Trimming removed 3 bases from V and 6 bases from J; junction bases left unmatched: 11. Germline assignment: CDR1 MNHEY and CDR2 SMNVEV (reference sequence). This CDR3 comprises 17 residues. The CDR3 region is CASSLRTSGGRGNEQFF. CDR3 bases: TGTGCCAGCAGTTTGCGGACTAGCGGAGGGAGGGGCAATGAGCAGTTCTTC.

The chain links TRBV7-9 to TRBJ2-1; TRBD2 is a possible D gene (5 bases). The germline V gene encodes CDR1 SEHNR and CDR2 FQNEAQ (reference sequence). The CDR3 is made up of 15 amino acids. Trimming took off 4 bases at V and 3 bases at J, with 13 bases between the two ends. Here the CDR3 reads CASSYGLSGYNEQFF. The CDR3 nucleotides read TGTGCCAGCAGCTACGGACTGTCGGGCTACAATGAGCAGTTCTTC.

V gene TRBV7-2 combines with J gene TRBJ2-7, with 13 bases identical to TRBD2. Unmatched junction bases numbered 6, after V lost 4 bases and J lost 6 bases. Germline lookup yields CDR1 SGHTA and CDR2 FQGNSA. This CDR3 is 15 amino acids long. DNA for the CDR3: TGTGCCAGCAGCTCGAGACTAGCGGGAGGTAGCGAGCAGTACTTC. Translation gives CASSSRLAGGSEQYF.

The CDR3 coding sequence is TGTGCCAGTAGGTCCACTGCCGGGACTAGCGGGAGGTACCTCGAGCAGTACTTC. Translation: CASRSTAGTSGRYLEQYF. The V call is TRBV19, the J call TRBJ2-7; 15 nucleotides agree with TRBD2. This CDR3 is 18 amino acids long. V lost 6 bases and J lost 6; bases outside the gene matches: 15. The germline V gene encodes CDR1 LNHDA and CDR2 SQIVND (reference sequence).

This chain connects TRBV19 to TRBJ2-1; tentatively, D is TRBD1 (5 bases). The CDR3 spans 16 residues. V shed 7 bases and J shed 5 bases, with 21 bases lying between them. Germline V gene sequence: CDR1 LNHDA, CDR2 SQIVND (reference sequence). The DNA for the CDR3 is TGTGCCAGTACCCCAGCCGGGCGGACAAGCCACAATGAGCAGTTCTTC. It is translated as CASTPAGRTSHNEQFF.

The rearrangement links TRBV5-1 to TRBJ2-5; D unclear. The J call may be in error: the DNA end matches TRBJ2-7 better. Germline loops: CDR1 SGHRS, CDR2 YFSETQ. This CDR3 contains 14 residues. DNA of the CDR3: TGCGCCAGCAGCTTGAAACCGGAAGGCGGCGAGCAGTACTTC. Translated: CASSLKPEGGEQYF.

The chain employs TRBV5-6 and TRBJ2-7; TRBD1 or TRBD2 may be the D gene (5 bases each). V was pared by 1 base and J by 2 bases, with 10 bases between. CDR1 and CDR2 (germline): SGHDT, YYEEEE. This CDR3 spans 14 amino acids. Here the CDR3 DNA reads TGTGCCAGCAGCTTGAAGAGAGGGGCCTACGAGCAGTACTTC. It yields the protein CASSLKRGAYEQYF. The whole variable domain, remainder taken from reference TRBV5-6 and TRBJ2-7, is DAGVTQSPTHLIKTRGQQVTLRCSPKSGHDTVSWYQQALGQGPQFIFQYYEEEERQRGNFPDRFSGHQFPNYSSELNVNALLLGDSALYLCASSLKRGAYEQYFGPGTRLTVT.

This sequence joins TRBV7-7 and TRBJ2-1; 10 positions match TRBD1. Germline V CDR1 and CDR2: SSHAT, FNYEAQ (reference sequence). V trimming: 4 bases; J trimming: 10 bases; junction bases outside the gene matches: 13. This CDR3 has 16 amino acids. CDR3 coding DNA: TGTGCCAGCAGCTCTAACCTCGGGACAGGGGCGACCGAGCAGTTCTTC. This codes for CASSSNLGTGATEQFF.

This chain connects TRBV29-1 to TRBJ2-5; D ambiguous. The DNA end is more similar to TRBJ2-7, so the J call may be wrong. This CDR3 is built from 12 residues. Germline lookup yields CDR1 SQVTM and CDR2 ANQGSEA. The CDR3 DNA reads as TGCAGCGTTGAAGTCAGGAGCTACGAGCAGTACTTC. Its translation: CSVEVRSYEQYF.

The chain combines TRBV20-1 with TRBJ2-7, with TRBD2 matching over 8 bases. The CDR3 is made up of 11 amino acids. V lost 6 bases, J lost 4 bases, and 2 bases stayed unmatched. CDR1 DFQATT and CDR2 SNEGSKA come from the germline V gene (reference sequence). The CDR3 region has the DNA TGCAGTGCCCGGGGGGGATACGAGCAGTACTTC. It specifies CSARGGYEQYF.

This rearrangement joins TRBV5-6 to TRBJ1-1; unclear D gene. CDR3 length: 17 residues. Germline values: CDR1 SGHDT, CDR2 YYEEEE. Trimming took 3 bases from V and 0 from J, leaving 18 bases between them. CDR3 sequence reads: CASSSGMGDYMNTEAFF. The CDR3 DNA is TGTGCCAGCAGCTCTGGAATGGGAGACTACATGAACACTGAAGCTTTCTTT.

The chain is built from TRBV5-1 and TRBJ1-6; 7 nucleotides align to TRBD1. V trimming: 1 base; J trimming: 8 bases; junction bases outside the gene matches: 15. CDR3 size: 18 residues. Germline CDR1 is SGHRS and CDR2 is YFSETQ. CDR3 DNA: TGCGCCAGCAGCTTGACAAGACAGGGTTCGAATTGGGATTCACCCCTCCACTTT. It codes for CASSLTRQGSNWDSPLHF.

The chain couples TRBV2 to TRBJ1-3; possible D gene TRBD1, 5 bases. Germline CDR1 SNHLY, CDR2 FYNNEI. The V end was cut by 0 bases, the J end by 3 bases, with 9 bases between. This CDR3 has 15 residues. CDR3: CASSEAGTYGNTIYF. In DNA form, the CDR3 reads TGTGCCAGCAGTGAAGCTGGGACGTATGGAAACACCATATATTTT.

This sequence joins TRBV5-1 and TRBJ2-3, with D uncertain. Trimming left V 4 bases short and J 2 bases short, with 11 bases between. The germline CDR1 and CDR2 sequences are SGHRS and YFSETQ. This CDR3 is 14 amino acids long. In DNA form, the CDR3 reads TGCGCCAGCAGCGCCGGGCTTGACACAGATACGCAGTATTTT. Protein product: CASSAGLDTDTQYF. The full variable domain, its missing parts supplied by reference TRBV5-1 and TRBJ2-3, is KAGVTQTPRYLIKTRGQQVTLSCSPISGHRSVSWYQQTPGQGLQFLFEYFSETQRNKGNFPGRFSGRQFSNSRSEMNVSTLELGDSALYLCASSAGLDTDTQYFGPGTRLTVL.